This is a list of T cell receptor beta chains from one sample in a study of cytomegalovirus exposure and HLA in healthy donors. Profiled with immunoSEQ multiplex PCR; TCRdb holds only in-frame clones, not every one. The profile covers 80,000 to 100,000 clones, with roughly 90% appearing a single time and about 6% taken by the ten largest. Sequencing input: PBMCs. These receptors all stem from a young man in good health and CMV-seropositive. Both conserved end residues are part of each CDR3. The D gene is left open where the match is weak. Only some rows state a clone size, as once, few, many or a class for expanded clones.

abundance	d_gene	v_gene	len	j_gene	CDR3aa	CDR3nt
NA	TRBD1	TRBV2	15	TRBJ1-6	CASSVQGSYNSPLHF	TGTGCCAGCAGTGTACAGGGGTCATATAATTCACCCCTCCACTTT
NA	TRBD1	TRBV29-1	14	TRBJ2-7	CSVLGQGGLGEQYF	TGCAGCGTCCTAGGACAGGGGGGCTTGGGGGAGCAGTACTTC
few	NA	TRBV19	17	TRBJ1-3	CASSIRKAQGVGNTIYF	TGTGCCAGTAGTATTAGGAAGGCCCAAGGAGTCGGAAACACCATATATTTT
NA	NA	TRBV18	16	TRBJ1-1	CASSPWLADSGTEAFF	TGTGCCAGCTCACCATGGCTGGCAGACTCGGGCACTGAAGCTTTCTTT
NA	NA	TRBV7-2	15	TRBJ2-3	CASTLERRSYSTQYF	TGTGCCAGCACTCTAGAGCGGAGAAGCTATTCGACGCAGTATTTT
NA	TRBD2	TRBV2	14	TRBJ2-1	CASSPGTSFGGKFF	TGTGCCAGCAGTCCTGGGACTAGCTTTGGAGGGAAGTTCTTC
NA	NA	TRBV13	15	TRBJ2-3	CASSLVARGTDTQYF	TGTGCCAGCAGCTTAGTGGCCAGGGGAACAGATACGCAGTATTTT
NA	NA	TRBV11-2	13	TRBJ2-3	CASSLWASDTQYF	TGTGCCAGCAGCTTATGGGCTTCAGATACGCAGTATTTT
few	TRBD2	TRBV28	16	TRBJ2-3	CASSAGLAGVIDTQYF	TGTGCCAGCAGTGCTGGACTAGCGGGAGTGATAGATACGCAGTATTTT
once	NA	TRBV6-1	17	TRBJ2-3	CASSEAGGPSFSGTQYF	TGTGCCAGCAGTGAAGCGGGGGGGCCGTCTTTCTCGGGTACGCAGTATTTT
NA	TRBD2	TRBV9	17	TRBJ2-5	CASSGGGLAGGWETQYF	TGTGCCAGCAGTGGGGGAGGGCTAGCGGGGGGCTGGGAGACCCAGTACTTC
NA	NA	TRBV11-2	12	TRBJ1-1	CASSLITAEAFF	TGTGCCAGCAGCTTAATTACAGCTGAAGCTTTCTTT
NA	TRBD2	TRBV9	13	TRBJ2-5	CASSASGSGTQYF	TGTGCCAGCAGCGCTAGCGGTTCGGGGACCCAGTACTTC
NA	NA	TRBV29-1	14	TRBJ2-1	CSVVSGQTYNEQFF	TGCAGCGTTGTTTCCGGACAGACCTACAATGAGCAGTTCTTC
few	NA	TRBV6-5	13	TRBJ2-4	CASREGQHNIQYF	TGTGCCAGCAGGGAAGGACAGCACAACATTCAGTACTTC
NA	NA	TRBV7-9	17	TRBJ2-7	CASSSASPLSGNYEQYF	TGTGCCAGCAGCTCAGCTTCCCCTTTATCCGGGAATTACGAGCAGTACTTC
NA	TRBD1	TRBV7-9	16	TRBJ2-7	CASSLARDRHSYEQYF	TGTGCCAGCAGCTTAGCCAGGGACAGACACTCCTACGAGCAGTACTTC
once	TRBD1	TRBV5-6	17	TRBJ1-2	CASSPGQTLAGGGGYTF	TGTGCCAGCAGCCCGGGACAGACTCTAGCCGGGGGTGGTGGCTACACCTTC